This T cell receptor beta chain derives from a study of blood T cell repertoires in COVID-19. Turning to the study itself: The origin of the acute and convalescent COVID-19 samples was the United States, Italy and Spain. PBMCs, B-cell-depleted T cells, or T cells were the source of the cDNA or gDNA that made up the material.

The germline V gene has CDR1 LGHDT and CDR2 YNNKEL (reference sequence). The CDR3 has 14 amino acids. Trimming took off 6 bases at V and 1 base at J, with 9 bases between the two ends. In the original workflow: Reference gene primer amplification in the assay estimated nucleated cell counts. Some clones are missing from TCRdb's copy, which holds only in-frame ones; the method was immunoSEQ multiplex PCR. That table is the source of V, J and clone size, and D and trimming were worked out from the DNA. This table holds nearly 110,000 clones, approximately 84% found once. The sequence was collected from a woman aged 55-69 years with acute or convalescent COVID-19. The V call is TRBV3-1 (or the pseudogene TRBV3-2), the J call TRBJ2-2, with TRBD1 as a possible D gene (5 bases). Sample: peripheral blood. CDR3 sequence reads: CASRRQGNTGELFF. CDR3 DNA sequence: TGTGCCAGCAGGCGGCAGGGGAACACCGGGGAGCTGTTTTTT.